The rows below give T cell receptor beta chains drawn from one sample of a study of T cell repertoires in cytomegalovirus infection. Their recognized antigens are unknown. TCRdb recomputed calls from the reads with MiXCR, one row per CDR3 protein. The table includes more than 250,000 distinct CDR3 sequences, more than 20% detected once. This specimen consisted of cultured PBMCs, obtained from culture after CMV antigen stimulation. Receptors originate from a human donor in good health (CMV status not recorded). Some clones in this sample may be carry-over from other donors' samples. CDR3s include the opening cysteine and the closing phenylalanine or tryptophan. The order of the fields is D gene, CDR3 length, V gene, J gene, clone size, CDR3 DNA, CDR3 protein. The D gene is left open where the match is weak. Rows give clone size only sometimes, using once, few, many, or a class for an expanded clone.

>.|14|TRBV6-6|TRBJ1-1|few
TGTGCCAGCAGTCCACCGGGCAGACACACTGAAGCTTTCTTT
CASSPPGRHTEAFF
>TRBD2|16|TRBV6-5|TRBJ2-1|.
TGTGCCAGCAGTTACTCACCTAGCGGTACCTACAATGAGCAGTTCTTC
CASSYSPSGTYNEQFF
>.|13|TRBV6-2/TRBV6-3|TRBJ2-1|few
TGTGCCAGCTCCGGGGGTTGGGTCCATGAGCAGTTCTTC
CASSGGWVHEQFF
>.|15|TRBV2|TRBJ2-3|.
TGTGCCAGCAGTGAAGCTAGCGGCTACACAGATACGCAGTATTTT
CASSEASGYTDTQYF
>TRBD1|16|TRBV27|TRBJ1-5|few
TGTGCCAGCAGTTTATCTGGGACAGGGGGAAGTCAGCCCCAGCATTTT
CASSLSGTGGSQPQHF
>TRBD2|16|TRBV10-3|TRBJ2-1|many
TGTGCCATCAGTCGGACTAGCGGGAGACTCTACAATGAGCAGTTCTTC
CAISRTSGRLYNEQFF
>.|15|TRBV9|TRBJ1-4|many
TGTGCCAGCAGCGTAAGCCCGCGAAAAGGGGAAAAACTGTTTTTT
CASSVSPRKGEKLFF
>TRBD1|17|TRBV30|TRBJ2-6|.
TGTGCCTGGAGTCCAGTAGTACAGGGGACTGGGGCCAACGTCCTGACTTTC
CAWSPVVQGTGANVLTF
>TRBD2|14|TRBV7-2|TRBJ2-3|many
TGTGCCGGAGGACTAGCGGGAAATAGGGATACGCAGTATTTT
CAGGLAGNRDTQYF
>TRBD1|16|TRBV7-8|TRBJ1-3|.
TGTGCCAGCAGCTTCGAAACAGGGGTTTCCGGAAACACCATATATTTT
CASSFETGVSGNTIYF
>.|13|TRBV5-1|TRBJ2-5|.
TGCGCCAGCAGCACCGGACGTCAAGAGACCCAGTACTTC
CASSTGRQETQYF
>.|14|TRBV29-1|TRBJ1-1|.
TGCAGCGTTGTTTTGACACCCATGGACACTGAAGCTTTCTTT
CSVVLTPMDTEAFF
>TRBD2|14|TRBV6-6|TRBJ2-3|.
TGTGCCAGCAGTGGTACTAGCGACACAGATACGCAGTATTTT
CASSGTSDTDTQYF
>.|17|TRBV4-1|TRBJ2-2|.
TGCGCCAGCAGCCAAGATCTAGTACAGGGAGGAACCGGGGAGCTGTTTTTT
CASSQDLVQGGTGELFF
>TRBD2|16|TRBV7-8|TRBJ2-3|many
TGTGCCAGCAGCTTAGGACTAGCGGGAGTGACAGATACGCAGTATTTT
CASSLGLAGVTDTQYF
>.|15|TRBV11-2|TRBJ1-3|few
TGTGCCAGCAGCTCCCGACGGGATCTTGGAAACACCATATATTTT
CASSSRRDLGNTIYF
>TRBD2|16|TRBV7-2|TRBJ2-5|once
TGTGCCAGCAGCTTAGAGGAACTAGCGGGAGCGGGGACCCAGTACTTC
CASSLEELAGAGTQYF
>.|18|TRBV28|TRBJ2-1|many
TGTGCCAGCAGAAATTATGCTCCAGGGTCGGCAAGGTACAATGAGCAGTTCTTC
CASRNYAPGSARYNEQFF
>.|12|TRBV20-1|TRBJ1-5|.
TGCAGTGCTAAGTATAGCAATCAGCCCCAGCATTTT
CSAKYSNQPQHF
>TRBD2|15|TRBV10-3|TRBJ2-7|few
TGTGCCATCAGGGATACTAGCGGGAGGTACTACGAGCAGTACTTC
CAIRDTSGRYYEQYF
>.|15|TRBV27|TRBJ1-4|.
TGTGCCAGCGCAGGTTCGATGGCAACTAATGAAAAACTGTTTTTT
CASAGSMATNEKLFF
>TRBD2|17|TRBV6-2/TRBV6-3|TRBJ2-2|.
TGTGCCAGCAGTCGCGGACTAGCGGGAGTGGACACCGGGGAGCTGTTTTTT
CASSRGLAGVDTGELFF
>.|16|TRBV3-1|TRBJ1-1|many
TGTGCCAGCAGCCCCCCCCGAAGGTTGTCAGGCACTGAAGCTTTCTTT
CASSPPRRLSGTEAFF
>.|13|TRBV12-3/TRBV12-4|TRBJ2-2|.
TGTGCCAGCAGTCATAACTGGTCCGGGGAGCTGTTTTTT
CASSHNWSGELFF
>TRBD1|16|TRBV6-1|TRBJ2-1|many
TGTGCCAGCACCTATGGGAGAGGGGGCCAGTACAATGAGCAGTTCTTC
CASTYGRGGQYNEQFF
>.|17|TRBV4-2|TRBJ1-5|.
TGTGCCAGCAGCCAGTTAACGGATTCCTATAGCAATCAGCCCCAGCATTTT
CASSQLTDSYSNQPQHF
>TRBD1|15|TRBV4-3|TRBJ1-2|.
TGCGCCAGCAGCCAAGTATCGACAGGGGACTATGGCTACACCTTC
CASSQVSTGDYGYTF
>.|14|TRBV7-2|TRBJ1-2|many
TGTGCCAGCAGCCGAGGTGGAGGGGAGGCTGGCTACACCTTC
CASSRGGGEAGYTF
>.|14|TRBV7-9|TRBJ1-4|.
TGTGCCAGCAGCGCGGGACGGCTTAATGAAAAACTGTTTTTT
CASSAGRLNEKLFF
>.|14|TRBV15|TRBJ2-5|few
TGTGCCACCAGCAGAGACCATCCCCAAGAGACCCAGTACTTC
CATSRDHPQETQYF
>TRBD1|15|TRBV7-2|TRBJ2-5|many
TGTGCCAGCAGCTCCGGACAGGGAACCCAAGAGACCCAGTACTTC
CASSSGQGTQETQYF
>.|15|TRBV27|TRBJ2-1|.
TGTGCCAGCAGTTTTTCTGACCCTCGTGGTCATGAGCAGTTCTTC
CASSFSDPRGHEQFF
>.|13|TRBV6-1|TRBJ2-5|few
TGTGCCAGCAGTGGACGGATCCAAGAGACCCAGTACTTC
CASSGRIQETQYF
>.|14|TRBV4-3|TRBJ2-7|.
TGCGCCAGCAGCCCGCAAACAAATTACTGCGAGCAGTACTTC
CASSPQTNYCEQYF
>.|18|TRBV5-1|TRBJ1-1|.
TGCGCCAGCAGCTCCGTGGTACCGGAACAGGGAATCAACACTGAAGCTTTCTTT
CASSSVVPEQGINTEAFF
>TRBD2|16|TRBV20-1|TRBJ2-1|.
TGCAGTGCTAGAGATCTAGGCGGGAGCTCCTACAATGAGCAGTTCTTC
CSARDLGGSSYNEQFF
>TRBD2|16|TRBV7-2|TRBJ2-7|.
TGTGCCAGCAGCGGGGGACTAGCGGGAGTGGGCAACGAGCAGTACTTC
CASSGGLAGVGNEQYF
>TRBD1|17|TRBV7-6|TRBJ1-6|once
TGTGCCAGCAGCACAGCACCCAGGGGGCAGTATAATTCACCCCTCCACTTT
CASSTAPRGQYNSPLHF
>.|13|TRBV7-2|TRBJ2-1|.
TGTGCCAGCAGCGATGGGACTTACAATGAGCAGTTCTTC
CASSDGTYNEQFF
>TRBD1|15|TRBV19|TRBJ2-3|.
TGTGCCAGTAGCCCCGCCGACAGGGAACGGGATACGCAGTATTTT
CASSPADRERDTQYF
>TRBD2|17|TRBV7-3|TRBJ2-3|.
TGTGCCAGCAGCTTAACCCCTAGCGGGAGGGGGGGAGATACGCAGTATTTT
CASSLTPSGRGGDTQYF
>.|14|TRBV28|TRBJ2-4|few
TGTGCCAGCAGAGGAGGGTCACGCAAAAACATTCAGTACTTC
CASRGGSRKNIQYF
>.|15|TRBV5-1|TRBJ2-2|.
TGCGCCAGCAGCTTAGCGGAATCGAACACCGGGGAGCTGTTTTTT
CASSLAESNTGELFF
>.|13|TRBV7-2|TRBJ1-5|.
TGTGCCAGCAGCTTGAGGGATGATCAGCCCCAGCATTTT
CASSLRDDQPQHF
>.|13|TRBV7-9|TRBJ2-1|.
TGTGCCAGCAGCTTAACCCCCGTCAATGAGCAGTTCTTC
CASSLTPVNEQFF
>TRBD1|13|TRBV14|TRBJ1-1|.
TGTGCCAGCAGCGCCAGCCAGGGGGCTCGAGCTTTCTTT
CASSASQGARAFF
>.|14|TRBV5-3|TRBJ1-2|few
TGTGCCAGCAGCTTGCTAGGGGTTGTCGGTGGCTACACCTTC
CASSLLGVVGGYTF
>.|14|TRBV7-2|TRBJ2-2|.
TGTGCCAGCACTTTAACGGGAGTCACCGGGGAGCTGTTTTTT
CASTLTGVTGELFF
>.|15|TRBV9|TRBJ1-2|.
TGTGCCAGCAGCGTAGGCCAGGGAGGAGGAAACGGCTACACCTTC
CASSVGQGGGNGYTF